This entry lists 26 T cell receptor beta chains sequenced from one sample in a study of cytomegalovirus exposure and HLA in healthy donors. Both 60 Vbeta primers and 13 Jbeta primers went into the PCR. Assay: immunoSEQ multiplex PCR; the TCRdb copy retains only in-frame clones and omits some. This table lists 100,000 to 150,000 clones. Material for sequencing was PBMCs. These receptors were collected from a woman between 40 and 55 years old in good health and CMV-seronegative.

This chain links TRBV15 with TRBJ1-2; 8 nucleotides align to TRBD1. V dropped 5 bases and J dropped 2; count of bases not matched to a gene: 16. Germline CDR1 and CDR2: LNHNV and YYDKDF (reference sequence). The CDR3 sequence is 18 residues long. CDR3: CATSGGGRGRSSNYGYTF. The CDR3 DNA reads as TGTGCCACCAGCGGGGGAGGCAGGGGGCGAAGTTCCAACTATGGCTACACCTTC.

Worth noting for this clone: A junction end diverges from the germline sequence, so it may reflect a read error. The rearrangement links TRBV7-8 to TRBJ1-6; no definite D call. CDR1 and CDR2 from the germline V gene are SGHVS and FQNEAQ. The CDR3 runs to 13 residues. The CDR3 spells CASSLARDSPLHF. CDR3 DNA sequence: TGTGCCAGCAGCCTAGCTCGGGATTCACCCCTCCACTTT.

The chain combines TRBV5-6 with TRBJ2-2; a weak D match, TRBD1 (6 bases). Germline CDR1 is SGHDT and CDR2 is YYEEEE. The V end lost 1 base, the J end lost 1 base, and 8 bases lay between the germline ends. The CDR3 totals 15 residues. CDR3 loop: CASSLTGRNTGELFF. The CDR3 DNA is TGTGCCAGCAGCTTGACAGGGAGGAACACCGGGGAGCTGTTTTTT.

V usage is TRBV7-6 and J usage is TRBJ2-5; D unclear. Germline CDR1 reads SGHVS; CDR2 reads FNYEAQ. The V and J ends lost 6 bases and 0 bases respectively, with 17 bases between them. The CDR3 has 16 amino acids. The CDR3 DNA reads TGTGCCAGCAGTATATCCGACTTGACGTACCAAGAGACCCAGTACTTC. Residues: CASSISDLTYQETQYF. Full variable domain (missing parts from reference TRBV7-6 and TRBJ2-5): GAGVSQSPRYKVTKRGQDVALRCDPISGHVSLYWYRQALGQGPEFLTYFNYEAQQDKSGLPNDRFSAERPEGSISTLTIQRTEQRDSAMYRCASSISDLTYQETQYFGPGTRLLVL.

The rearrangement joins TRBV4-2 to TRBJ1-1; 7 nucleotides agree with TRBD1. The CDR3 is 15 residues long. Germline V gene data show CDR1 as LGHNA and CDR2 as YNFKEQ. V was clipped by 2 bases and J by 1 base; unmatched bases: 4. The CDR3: CASSQTGTENTEAFF. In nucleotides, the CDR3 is TGTGCCAGCAGCCAAACCGGGACAGAGAACACTGAAGCTTTCTTT.

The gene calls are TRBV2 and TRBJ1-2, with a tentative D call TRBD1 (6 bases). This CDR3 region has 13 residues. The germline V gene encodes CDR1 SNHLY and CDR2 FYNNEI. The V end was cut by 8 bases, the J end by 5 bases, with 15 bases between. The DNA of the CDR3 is TGTGCCAGCCATGAGGGGGTTATTTATGGCTACACCTTC. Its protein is CASHEGVIYGYTF.

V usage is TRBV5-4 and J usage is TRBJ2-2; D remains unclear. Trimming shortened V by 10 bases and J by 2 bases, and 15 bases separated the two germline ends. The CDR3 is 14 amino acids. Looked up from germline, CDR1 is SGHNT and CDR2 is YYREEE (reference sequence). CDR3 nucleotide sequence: TGTGCCCTCCAGGCCAGCTTAAACACCGGGGAGCTGTTTTTT. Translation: CALQASLNTGELFF.

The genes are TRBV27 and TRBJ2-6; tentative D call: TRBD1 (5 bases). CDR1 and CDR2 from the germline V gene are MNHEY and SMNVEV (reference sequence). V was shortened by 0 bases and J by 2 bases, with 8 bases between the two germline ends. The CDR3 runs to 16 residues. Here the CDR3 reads CASSLSGVPGANVLTF. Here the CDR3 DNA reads TGTGCCAGCAGTTTATCAGGGGTCCCTGGGGCCAACGTCCTGACTTTC.

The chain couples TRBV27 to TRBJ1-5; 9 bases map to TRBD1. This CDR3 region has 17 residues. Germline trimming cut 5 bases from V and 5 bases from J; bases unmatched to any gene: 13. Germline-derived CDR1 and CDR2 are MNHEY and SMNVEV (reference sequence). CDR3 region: CASSPSVLRDRDQPQHF. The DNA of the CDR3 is TGTGCCAGCAGTCCATCCGTACTCCGGGACAGGGATCAGCCCCAGCATTTT.

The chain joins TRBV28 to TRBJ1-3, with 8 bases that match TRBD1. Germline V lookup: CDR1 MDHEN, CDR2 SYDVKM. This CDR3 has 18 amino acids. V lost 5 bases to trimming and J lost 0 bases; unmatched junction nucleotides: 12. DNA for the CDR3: TGTGCCAGCAGTGGGCCCGGGACAGGCCGATTCTCTGGAAACACCATATATTTT. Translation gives CASSGPGTGRFSGNTIYF.

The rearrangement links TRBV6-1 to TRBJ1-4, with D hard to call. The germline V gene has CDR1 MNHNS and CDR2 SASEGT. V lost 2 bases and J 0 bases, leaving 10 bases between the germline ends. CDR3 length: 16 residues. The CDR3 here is CASSEQQDPTNEKLFF. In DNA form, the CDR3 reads TGTGCCAGCAGTGAACAGCAGGATCCAACTAATGAAAAACTGTTTTTT.

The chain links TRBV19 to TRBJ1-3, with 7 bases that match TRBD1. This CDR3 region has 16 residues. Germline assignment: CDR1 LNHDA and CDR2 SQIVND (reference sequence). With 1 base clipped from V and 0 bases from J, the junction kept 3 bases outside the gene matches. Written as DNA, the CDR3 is TGTGCCAGTAGTATAGGGGACAGCCACTCTGGAAACACCATATATTTT. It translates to CASSIGDSHSGNTIYF.

The chain's CDR3 is CASSGGVGYNEQFF. The CDR3 region has the DNA TGTGCCAGCAGTGGGGGGGTAGGGTACAATGAGCAGTTCTTC. J is TRBJ2-1 and V is TRBV6-5; the match to TRBD2 covers 7 bases. The CDR3 consists of 14 residues. The germline CDR1 and CDR2 sequences are MNHEY and SVGAGI. The V gene end was trimmed by 5 bases and the J gene end by 4 bases; junction bases not matched to a gene: 5.

The CDR3 is CASSPRTAGTPLHF. CDR3 sequence (DNA): TGTGCCAGCAGTCCTCGAACAGCCGGGACACCCCTCCACTTT. The chain employs TRBV7-2 and TRBJ1-6; D is unresolved. This CDR3 region has 14 residues. Germline V gene data show CDR1 as SGHTA and CDR2 as FQGNSA. V lost 6 bases and J lost 11, with 17 bases in between.

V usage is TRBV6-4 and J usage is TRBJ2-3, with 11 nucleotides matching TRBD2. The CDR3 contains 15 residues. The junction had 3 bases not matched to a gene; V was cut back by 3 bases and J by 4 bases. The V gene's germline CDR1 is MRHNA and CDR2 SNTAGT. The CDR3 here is CASSDSGGAPDTQYF. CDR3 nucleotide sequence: TGTGCCAGCAGTGATAGCGGGGGGGCCCCAGATACGCAGTATTTT.

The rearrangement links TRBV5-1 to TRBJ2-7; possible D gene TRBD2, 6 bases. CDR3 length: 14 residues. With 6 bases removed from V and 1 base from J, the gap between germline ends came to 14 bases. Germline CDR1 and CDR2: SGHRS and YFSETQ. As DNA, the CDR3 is TGCGCCAGCAAGGTGGGGACTCCGTCCTACGAGCAGTACTTC. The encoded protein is CASKVGTPSYEQYF. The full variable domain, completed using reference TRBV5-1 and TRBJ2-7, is KAGVTQTPRYLIKTRGQQVTLSCSPISGHRSVSWYQQTPGQGLQFLFEYFSETQRNKGNFPGRFSGRQFSNSRSEMNVSTLELGDSALYLCASKVGTPSYEQYFGPGTRLTVT.

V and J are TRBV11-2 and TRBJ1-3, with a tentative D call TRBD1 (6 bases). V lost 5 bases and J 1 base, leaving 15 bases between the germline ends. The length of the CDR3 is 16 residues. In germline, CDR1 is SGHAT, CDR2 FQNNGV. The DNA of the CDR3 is TGTGCCAGCAGCCGACTACAGGGAAGGTCTGGAAACACCATATATTTT. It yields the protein CASSRLQGRSGNTIYF.

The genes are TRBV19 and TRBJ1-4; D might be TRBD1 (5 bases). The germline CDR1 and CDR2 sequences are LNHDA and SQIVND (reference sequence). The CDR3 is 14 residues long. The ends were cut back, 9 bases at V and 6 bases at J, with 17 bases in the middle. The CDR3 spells CASDRGGADEKLFF. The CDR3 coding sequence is TGTGCCAGCGACCGAGGTGGGGCAGATGAAAAACTGTTTTTT.

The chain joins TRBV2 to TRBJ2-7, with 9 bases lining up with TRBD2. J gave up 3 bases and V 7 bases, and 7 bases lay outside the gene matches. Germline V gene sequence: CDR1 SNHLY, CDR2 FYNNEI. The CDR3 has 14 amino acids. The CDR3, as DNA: TGTGCCAGCATTGGAGCTAGCGGGGACTACGAGCAGTACGTC. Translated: CASIGASGDYEQYV.

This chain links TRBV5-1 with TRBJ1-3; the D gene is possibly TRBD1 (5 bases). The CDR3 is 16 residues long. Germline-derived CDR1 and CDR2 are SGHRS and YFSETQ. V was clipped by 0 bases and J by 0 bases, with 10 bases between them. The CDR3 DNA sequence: TGCGCCAGCAGCTTGGAGCGGGGCAACTCTGGAAACACCATATATTTT. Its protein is CASSLERGNSGNTIYF.

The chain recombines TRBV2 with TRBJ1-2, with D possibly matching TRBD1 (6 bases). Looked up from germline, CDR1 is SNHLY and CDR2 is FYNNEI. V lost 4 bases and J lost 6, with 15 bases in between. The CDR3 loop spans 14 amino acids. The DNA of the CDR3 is TGTGCCAGCAGTGTTACAGGGAGAATGAATGGCTACACCTTC. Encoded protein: CASSVTGRMNGYTF. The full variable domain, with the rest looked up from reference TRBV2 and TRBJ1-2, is EPEVTQTPSHQVTQMGQEVILRCVPISNHLYFYWYRQILGQKVEFLVSFYNNEISEKSEIFDDQFSVERPDGSNFTLKIRSTKLEDSAMYFCASSVTGRMNGYTFGSGTRLTVV.

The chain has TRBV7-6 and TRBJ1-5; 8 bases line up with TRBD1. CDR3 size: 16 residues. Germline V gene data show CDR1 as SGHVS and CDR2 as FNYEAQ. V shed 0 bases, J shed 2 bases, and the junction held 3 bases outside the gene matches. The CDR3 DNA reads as TGTGCCAGCAGCTTAGCCGGACAGGGAGGCAATCAGCCCCAGCATTTT. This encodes CASSLAGQGGNQPQHF. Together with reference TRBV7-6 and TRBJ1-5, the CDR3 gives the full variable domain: GAGVSQSPRYKVTKRGQDVALRCDPISGHVSLYWYRQALGQGPEFLTYFNYEAQQDKSGLPNDRFSAERPEGSISTLTIQRTEQRDSAMYRCASSLAGQGGNQPQHFGDGTRLSIL.

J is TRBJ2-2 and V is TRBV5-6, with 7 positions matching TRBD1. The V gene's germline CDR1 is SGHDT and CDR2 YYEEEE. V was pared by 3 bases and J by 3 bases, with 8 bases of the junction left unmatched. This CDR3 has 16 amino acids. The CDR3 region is CASSSTGSKDTGELFF. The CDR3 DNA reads TGTGCCAGCAGCTCGACAGGGTCTAAGGACACCGGGGAGCTGTTTTTT.

The CDR3 DNA reads as TGTGCCATCAGGGAGACTAGCGTAAGCACAGATACGCAGTATTTT. This translates into CAIRETSVSTDTQYF. The chain joins TRBV10-3 to TRBJ2-3; 8 bases are shared with TRBD2. The germline gives CDR1 ENHRY, CDR2 SYGVKD. Losses at the gene ends were 6 bases for V and 0 bases for J; bases not matched to a gene: 5. The CDR3 runs to 15 residues.

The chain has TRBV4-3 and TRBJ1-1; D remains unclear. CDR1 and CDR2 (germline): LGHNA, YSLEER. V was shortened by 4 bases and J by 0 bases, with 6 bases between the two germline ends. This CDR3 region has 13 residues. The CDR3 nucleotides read TGCGCCAGCAGCCTAGCATTGAACACTGAAGCTTTCTTT. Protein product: CASSLALNTEAFF.

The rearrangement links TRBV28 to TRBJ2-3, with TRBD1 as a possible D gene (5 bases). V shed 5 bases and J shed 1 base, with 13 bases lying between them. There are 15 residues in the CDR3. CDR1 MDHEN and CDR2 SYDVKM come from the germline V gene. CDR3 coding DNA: TGTGCCAGCAGTCCGTTTGGGGCCGGCACAGATACGCAGTATTTT. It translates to CASSPFGAGTDTQYF.